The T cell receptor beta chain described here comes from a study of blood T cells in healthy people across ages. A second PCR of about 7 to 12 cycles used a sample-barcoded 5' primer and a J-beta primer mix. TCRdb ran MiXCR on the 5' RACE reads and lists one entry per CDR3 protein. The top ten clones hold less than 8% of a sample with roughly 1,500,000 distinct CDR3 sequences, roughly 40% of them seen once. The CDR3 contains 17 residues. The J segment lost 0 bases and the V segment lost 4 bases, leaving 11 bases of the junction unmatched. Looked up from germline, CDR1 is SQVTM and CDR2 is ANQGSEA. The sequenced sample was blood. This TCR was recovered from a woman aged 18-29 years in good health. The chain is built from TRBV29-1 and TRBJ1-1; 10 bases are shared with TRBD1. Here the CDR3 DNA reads TGCAGCGTTGTTGGGAGAGGGACAGGGGAACTGAACACTGAAGCTTTCTTT. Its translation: CSVVGRGTGELNTEAFF.